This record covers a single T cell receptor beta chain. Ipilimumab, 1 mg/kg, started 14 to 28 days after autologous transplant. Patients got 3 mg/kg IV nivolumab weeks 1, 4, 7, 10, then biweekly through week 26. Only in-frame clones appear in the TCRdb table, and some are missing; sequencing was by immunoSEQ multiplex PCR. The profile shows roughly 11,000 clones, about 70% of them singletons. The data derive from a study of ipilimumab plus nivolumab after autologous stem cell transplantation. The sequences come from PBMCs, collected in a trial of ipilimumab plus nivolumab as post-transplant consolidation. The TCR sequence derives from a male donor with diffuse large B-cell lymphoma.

The CDR3 DNA reads TGTGCCAGCAGCACCCGCGGGGGCACCTACGAGCAGTACTTC. It is translated as CASSTRGGTYEQYF. J is TRBJ2-7 and V is TRBV13; tentatively, D is TRBD2 (7 bases). The CDR3 loop spans 14 amino acids. V was pared by 5 bases and J by 2 bases, with 13 bases between. Germline lookup yields CDR1 PRHDT and CDR2 FYEKMQ (reference sequence).